This is a list of T cell receptor beta chains from one sample in a study of blood T cell repertoires in COVID-19. Only in-frame clones appear in the TCRdb table, and some are missing; sequencing was by immunoSEQ multiplex PCR. The table has some 180,000 clones, 76% seen once. The specimen was peripheral blood. Receptors originate from a woman in her fifties or sixties with active or convalescent COVID-19. Each CDR3 is given with its conserved first and last residue. Fields, in order: V gene, clone size, D gene, J gene, CDR3 protein, CDR3 DNA. The D gene is left open where the match is weak. Size values are once, few and many counts, or a class for expanded clones, and some rows have none.

V gene: TRBV27; clone size: NA; D gene: TRBD2; J gene: TRBJ2-1; CDR3 protein: CASRGLAGSNEQFF; CDR3 DNA: TGTGCCAGCCGGGGACTAGCGGGATCCAATGAGCAGTTCTTC
V gene: TRBV6-5; clone size: NA; D gene: TRBD1; J gene: TRBJ1-4; CDR3 protein: CASSWTGENEKLFF; CDR3 DNA: TGTGCCAGCAGTTGGACAGGAGAAAATGAAAAACTGTTTTTT
V gene: TRBV4-3; clone size: NA; D gene: TRBD2; J gene: TRBJ2-2; CDR3 protein: CASSLNIPGLEGTGELFF; CDR3 DNA: TGCGCCAGCAGCCTTAATATCCCGGGACTAGAGGGCACCGGGGAGCTGTTTTTT
V gene: TRBV6-5; clone size: NA; D gene: NA; J gene: TRBJ2-7; CDR3 protein: CASGQGSEQYF; CDR3 DNA: TGTGCCTCAGGGCAGGGGTCCGAGCAGTACTTC
V gene: TRBV27; clone size: NA; D gene: TRBD2; J gene: TRBJ2-5; CDR3 protein: CASSFRLAGPLPATQYF; CDR3 DNA: TGTGCCAGCAGTTTTAGGCTAGCGGGGCCCTTGCCCGCGACCCAGTACTTC
V gene: TRBV7-8; clone size: NA; D gene: NA; J gene: TRBJ2-7; CDR3 protein: CASSLAPGDLYEQYF; CDR3 DNA: TGTGCCAGCAGCTTAGCACCCGGTGATCTCTACGAGCAGTACTTC
V gene: TRBV27; clone size: NA; D gene: NA; J gene: TRBJ2-3; CDR3 protein: CASSFGPWEADTQYF; CDR3 DNA: TGTGCCAGCAGTTTTGGACCTTGGGAGGCAGATACGCAGTATTTT
V gene: TRBV11-1; clone size: once; D gene: TRBD1; J gene: TRBJ1-1; CDR3 protein: CASSGYRGLNTEAFF; CDR3 DNA: TGTGCCAGCAGCGGCTACAGGGGGCTGAACACTGAAGCTTTCTTT
V gene: TRBV28; clone size: NA; D gene: NA; J gene: TRBJ1-1; CDR3 protein: CASSTQAEAFF; CDR3 DNA: TGTGCCAGCAGTACACAGGCGGAAGCTTTCTTT
V gene: TRBV27; clone size: NA; D gene: NA; J gene: TRBJ1-5; CDR3 protein: CASSLGGALDDRPQHF; CDR3 DNA: TGTGCCAGCAGTTTAGGAGGGGCCCTCGATGATCGGCCCCAGCATTTT
V gene: TRBV5-1; clone size: NA; D gene: NA; J gene: TRBJ2-3; CDR3 protein: CASSLGSVASTDTQYF; CDR3 DNA: TGCGCCAGCAGCTTGGGTTCCGTGGCTAGCACAGATACGCAGTATTTT
V gene: TRBV30; clone size: NA; D gene: NA; J gene: TRBJ1-3; CDR3 protein: CAWLTGGNTIYF; CDR3 DNA: TGTGCCTGGTTAACAGGGGGAAACACCATATATTTT
V gene: TRBV19; clone size: NA; D gene: NA; J gene: TRBJ1-5; CDR3 protein: CASLGQHDNQPQHF; CDR3 DNA: TGTGCCAGCCTAGGACAGCACGACAATCAGCCCCAGCATTTT
V gene: TRBV10-3; clone size: NA; D gene: NA; J gene: TRBJ2-7; CDR3 protein: CATSETDAYEQYF; CDR3 DNA: TGTGCCACATCCGAGACAGACGCCTACGAGCAGTACTTC
V gene: TRBV25-1; clone size: NA; D gene: NA; J gene: TRBJ2-1; CDR3 protein: CASRSATTGRDEQFF; CDR3 DNA: TGTGCCAGCAGGTCAGCGACCACAGGGCGGGATGAGCAGTTCTTC
V gene: TRBV30; clone size: NA; D gene: NA; J gene: TRBJ1-2; CDR3 protein: CAWSAGYGYTF; CDR3 DNA: TGTGCCTGGTCCGCAGGTTATGGCTACACCTTC
V gene: TRBV5-4; clone size: NA; D gene: TRBD2; J gene: TRBJ2-7; CDR3 protein: CASSPELAVAYEQYF; CDR3 DNA: TGTGCCAGCAGCCCCGAACTAGCGGTCGCCTACGAGCAGTACTTC
V gene: TRBV6-4; clone size: NA; D gene: TRBD1; J gene: TRBJ1-2; CDR3 protein: CASTGGTGGARGYTF; CDR3 DNA: TGTGCCAGCACCGGCGGGACAGGGGGCGCGAGGGGCTACACCTTC
V gene: TRBV27; clone size: NA; D gene: TRBD1; J gene: TRBJ1-1; CDR3 protein: CASSTTDRGGSAFF; CDR3 DNA: TGTGCCAGCAGTACCACGGACAGGGGCGGATCGGCTTTCTTT
V gene: TRBV5-1; clone size: NA; D gene: NA; J gene: TRBJ1-6; CDR3 protein: CASSLEGGGSPLHF; CDR3 DNA: TGCGCCAGCAGCTTGGAAGGGGGTGGTTCACCCCTCCACTTT
V gene: TRBV6-5; clone size: NA; D gene: NA; J gene: TRBJ2-2; CDR3 protein: CASSSTVRDTGELFF; CDR3 DNA: TGTGCCAGCAGTTCTACAGTGAGGGACACCGGGGAGCTGTTTTTT